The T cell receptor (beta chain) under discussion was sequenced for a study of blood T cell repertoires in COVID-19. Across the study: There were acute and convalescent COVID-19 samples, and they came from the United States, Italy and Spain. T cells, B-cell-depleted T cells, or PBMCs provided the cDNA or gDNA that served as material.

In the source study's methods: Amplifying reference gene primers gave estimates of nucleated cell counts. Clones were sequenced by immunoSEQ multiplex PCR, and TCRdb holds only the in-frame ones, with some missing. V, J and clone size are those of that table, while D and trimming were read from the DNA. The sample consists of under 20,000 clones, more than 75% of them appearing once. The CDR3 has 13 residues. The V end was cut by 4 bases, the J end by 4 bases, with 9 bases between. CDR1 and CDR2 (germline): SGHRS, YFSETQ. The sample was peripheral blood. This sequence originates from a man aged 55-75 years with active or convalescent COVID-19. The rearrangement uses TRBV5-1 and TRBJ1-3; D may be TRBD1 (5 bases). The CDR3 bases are TGCGCCAGCAGCCTGGAGGGGGGAAACACCATATATTTT. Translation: CASSLEGGNTIYF.